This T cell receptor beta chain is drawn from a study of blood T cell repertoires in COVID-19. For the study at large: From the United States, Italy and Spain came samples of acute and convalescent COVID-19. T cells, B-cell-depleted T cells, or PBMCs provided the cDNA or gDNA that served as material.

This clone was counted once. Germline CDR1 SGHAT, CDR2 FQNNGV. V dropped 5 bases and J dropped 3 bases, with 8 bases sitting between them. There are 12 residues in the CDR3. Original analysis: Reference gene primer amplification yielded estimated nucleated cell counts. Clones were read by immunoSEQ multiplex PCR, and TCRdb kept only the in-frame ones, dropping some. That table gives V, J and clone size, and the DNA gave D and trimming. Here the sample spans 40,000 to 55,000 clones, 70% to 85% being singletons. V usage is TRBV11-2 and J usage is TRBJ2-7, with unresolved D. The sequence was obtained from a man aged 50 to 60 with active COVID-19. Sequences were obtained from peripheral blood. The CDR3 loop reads CASSVFSYEQYF. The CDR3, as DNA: TGTGCCAGCAGCGTATTCAGCTACGAGCAGTACTTC.